These 20 T cell receptor beta chains came from one sample sequenced in a study of blood T cell repertoires in COVID-19. The repertoire was sequenced with immunoSEQ multiplex PCR; TCRdb's copy has only in-frame clones and lacks some. The data contain about 240,000 clones, 75% to 90% of them seen just once; the ten biggest clones take up roughly 7%. Sample: peripheral blood. These receptors were collected from a man aged 55 to 70 who had recovered from COVID-19.

The chain couples TRBV6-5 to TRBJ1-1; no firm D call. CDR1 MNHEY and CDR2 SVGAGI come from the germline V gene. The CDR3 has 15 residues. Trimming removed 2 bases from V and 1 base from J, with 11 bases in between. Here the CDR3 DNA reads TGTGCCAGCAGTTACGGTGAGAAAAAGAACACTGAAGCTTTCTTT. Amino acid sequence: CASSYGEKKNTEAFF.

V usage is TRBV9 and J usage is TRBJ2-3; 12 bases are shared with TRBD2. The germline CDR1 and CDR2 sequences are SGDLS and YYNGEE. This CDR3 is 16 amino acids long. With 4 bases clipped from V and 2 bases from J, the junction kept 5 bases outside the gene matches. The CDR3 DNA reads TGTGCCAGCAGCAGGCGGACTAGCGGGGTCACAGATACGCAGTATTTT. Its translation is CASSRRTSGVTDTQYF.

This clone was observed once. CDR3 bases: TGTGCCAGCAGTGAAGCGAGCCGGGGGATCAATGAGCAGTTCTTC. Translated, it gives CASSEASRGINEQFF. The chain uses TRBV6-1 and TRBJ2-1; possible D gene TRBD2, 6 bases. The ends were cut back, 0 bases at V and 6 bases at J, with 12 bases in the middle. CDR3 size: 15 residues. The germline V gene has CDR1 MNHNS and CDR2 SASEGT.

The chain links TRBV7-8 to TRBJ1-6; D unclear. Trimming took off 11 bases at V and 7 bases at J, with 18 bases between the two ends. CDR3 length equals 14 residues. The germline V gene encodes CDR1 SGHVS and CDR2 FQNEAQ. The CDR3 protein is CAGQHRGGNSPLHF. In nucleotides, the CDR3 is TGTGCCGGGCAGCATCGGGGTGGCAATTCACCCCTCCACTTT.

This sequence joins TRBV3-1 (or the pseudogene TRBV3-2) and TRBJ2-3; D remains ambiguous. CDR1 LGHDT and CDR2 YNNKEL come from the germline V gene (reference sequence). The CDR3 sequence is 12 residues long. Trimming took off 0 bases at V and 7 bases at J, with 5 bases between the two ends. Here the CDR3 reads CASSQDENTQYF. As DNA, the CDR3 is TGTGCCAGCAGCCAAGACGAGAATACGCAGTATTTT.

This chain joins TRBV6-5 and TRBJ2-4, with a weak D call TRBD1 (6 bases). Trimming stripped 2 bases from V and 9 bases from J, with 20 bases between. Looked up from germline, CDR1 is MNHEY and CDR2 is SVGAGI. The CDR3 has 16 amino acids. CDR3: CASSYGTPVAKVIQYF. CDR3 DNA: TGTGCCAGCAGTTACGGGACACCGGTAGCCAAGGTCATTCAGTACTTC.

A few counts support this clone. The V gene is TRBV5-1, the J gene TRBJ1-2, with 7 positions matching TRBD1. The CDR3 is 14 residues long. The V and J ends lost 6 bases and 4 bases, in that order; junction bases with no gene match: 9. Germline CDR1 and CDR2: SGHRS and YFSETQ. CDR3 in amino acids: CASTPATGTYGYTF. CDR3 in DNA: TGCGCCAGCACCCCGGCGACAGGGACCTATGGCTACACCTTC.

J is TRBJ2-7 and V is TRBV19; 9 positions agree with TRBD2. The trim removed 5 bases at V and 4 bases at J, leaving 15 bases unmatched. The CDR3 has 17 residues. Per germline, CDR1 LNHDA and CDR2 SQIVND (reference sequence). The CDR3 sequence: CASSPRLGGLAGYEQYF. CDR3 bases: TGTGCCAGTAGTCCCAGGCTTGGGGGTCTAGCGGGGTACGAGCAGTACTTC. The whole variable domain, remainder taken from reference TRBV19 and TRBJ2-7, is DGGITQSPKYLFRKEGQNVTLSCEQNLNHDAMYWYRQDPGQGLRLIYYSQIVNDFQKGDIAEGYSVSREKKESFPLTVTSAQKNPTAFYLCASSPRLGGLAGYEQYFGPGTRLTVT.

Comments on this clone: Other nucleotide sequences in the sample specify the same CDR3. J is TRBJ2-5 and V is TRBV7-2; TRBD2 aligns across 8 bases. Germline CDR1 SGHTA, CDR2 FQGNSA. V lost 4 bases to trimming and J lost 4 bases; unmatched junction nucleotides: 8. This CDR3 spans 15 amino acids. The CDR3, as DNA: TGTGCCAGCAGCTACCGAACTAGCGGAAGAGAGACCCAGTACTTC. Translated: CASSYRTSGRETQYF.

The rearrangement links TRBV14 to TRBJ2-2; 10 bases map to TRBD2. V trimming: 5 bases; J trimming: 2 bases; junction bases outside the gene matches: 8. The CDR3 has 17 residues. Germline assignment: CDR1 SGHDN and CDR2 FVKESK. The CDR3 DNA reads as TGTGCCAGCAGCGAGATCGGACTAGCGGCCAACACCGGGGAGCTGTTTTTT. Translation gives CASSEIGLAANTGELFF.

The chain carries TRBV3-1 (or the pseudogene TRBV3-2) and TRBJ2-5, with 11 positions matching TRBD2. CDR3 length: 19 amino acids. V shed 2 bases and J 5 bases; nucleotides not matched to a gene: 16. CDR1 is LGHDT and CDR2 is YNNKEL in the germline V gene (reference sequence). In DNA, the CDR3 is TGTGCCAGCAGCCAACCCGTTCCGGGACTAGCGGACCTCCGGGAGACCCAGTACTTC. This codes for CASSQPVPGLADLRETQYF.

V gene TRBV6-1 combines with J gene TRBJ2-1, with 10 bases identical to TRBD2. Germline-derived CDR1 and CDR2 are MNHNS and SASEGT. V shed 4 bases and J 0 bases; nucleotides not matched to a gene: 6. The CDR3 totals 17 residues. The CDR3 region is CASSGGAGGNSYNEQFF. CDR3 DNA sequence: TGTGCCAGCAGTGGTGGAGCGGGGGGGAACTCCTACAATGAGCAGTTCTTC.

The genes are TRBV6-1 and TRBJ1-1, with D unresolved. CDR3 length: 14 amino acids. Trimming stripped 2 bases from V and 1 base from J, with 8 bases between. Germline loops: CDR1 MNHNS, CDR2 SASEGT. CDR3 in DNA: TGTGCCAGCAGTGAATTACAGCAGAACACTGAAGCTTTCTTT. Translation: CASSELQQNTEAFF.

This clone was recorded only once. The V gene is TRBV18, the J gene TRBJ1-1, with a tentative D call TRBD1 (6 bases). V was cut by 4 bases and J by 5 bases, with 23 bases left in between. Germline assignment: CDR1 KGHSH and CDR2 LQKENI. The CDR3 is made up of 17 amino acids. CDR3 loop: CASSRRRGQDRGTEAFF. The CDR3 DNA reads TGTGCCAGCTCACGCCGTCGGGGTCAGGATAGGGGGACTGAAGCTTTCTTT.

The gene calls are TRBV12-1 and TRBJ1-4; the D call in the table, TRBD1, was not verified against the DNA. TRBV12-1 is shown as a pseudogene. The CDR3 is 15 residues long. In DNA, the CDR3 is TGTGCCAGCAGCTTTCAGCCAGGGACTAATGAAAAACTGTTTTTT. It translates to CASSFQPGTNEKLFF.

The chain combines TRBV29-1 with TRBJ2-5; possibly TRBD1 for D (5 bases). Trimming took off 7 bases at V and 3 bases at J, with 21 bases between the two ends. The CDR3 is 15 residues long. Germline V gene lookup returns CDR1 SQVTM and CDR2 ANQGSEA. The CDR3: CSAQLRVMVEETQYF. CDR3 DNA sequence: TGCAGCGCCCAGCTCAGGGTCATGGTGGAAGAGACCCAGTACTTC.

The chain is built from TRBV28 and TRBJ1-6, with TRBD1 matching over 8 bases. The CDR3 spans 14 residues. V shed 8 bases and J 9 bases; nucleotides not matched to a gene: 9. The germline V gene has CDR1 MDHEN and CDR2 SYDVKM. CDR3 sequence (DNA): TGTGCCAGCGTGCAGGACAGGGCAGCTTCACCCCTCCACTTT. It specifies CASVQDRAASPLHF.

The V gene is TRBV12-1, the J gene TRBJ1-5; the table's D gene call, TRBD1, was not cross checked with the DNA. TRBV12-1 represents a pseudogene. This CDR3 region has 14 residues. CDR3 amino acids: CASSEDRDNQPQHF. Written as DNA, the CDR3 is TGTGCCAGCAGCGAAGACAGGGACAATCAGCCCCAGCATTTT.

V usage is TRBV7-2 and J usage is TRBJ1-1, with a weak D call TRBD1 (6 bases). The germline CDR1 and CDR2 sequences are SGHTA and FQGNSA. This CDR3 has 13 amino acids. V was cut by 6 bases and J by 3 bases, with 11 bases left in between. CDR3 sequence reads: CASSLDSHTEAFF. In DNA, the CDR3 is TGTGCCAGCAGTTTGGACAGTCACACTGAAGCTTTCTTT. The variable domain in full, completed from reference TRBV7-2 and TRBJ1-1, reads GAGVSQSPSNKVTEKGKDVELRCDPISGHTALYWYRQSLGQGLEFLIYFQGNSAPDKSGLPSDRFSAERTGGSVSTLTIQRTQQEDSAVYLCASSLDSHTEAFFGQGTRLTVV.

This sequence joins TRBV11-2 and TRBJ1-6; no firm D call. The germline V gene has CDR1 SGHAT and CDR2 FQNNGV. The CDR3 has 17 residues. Trimming removed 3 bases from V and 0 bases from J, with 12 bases in between. CDR3 loop: CASSFQQPSSYNSPLHF. The DNA for the CDR3 is TGTGCCAGCAGCTTCCAACAGCCGAGCTCCTATAATTCACCCCTCCACTTT.